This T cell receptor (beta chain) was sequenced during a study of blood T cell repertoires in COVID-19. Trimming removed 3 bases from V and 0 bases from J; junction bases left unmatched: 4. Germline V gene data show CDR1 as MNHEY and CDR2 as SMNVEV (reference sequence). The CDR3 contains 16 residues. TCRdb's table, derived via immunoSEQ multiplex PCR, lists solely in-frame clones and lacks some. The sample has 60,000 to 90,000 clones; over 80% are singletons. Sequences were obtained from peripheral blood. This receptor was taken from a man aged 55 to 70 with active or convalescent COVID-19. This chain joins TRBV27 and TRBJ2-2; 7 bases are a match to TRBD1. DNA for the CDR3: TGTGCCAGCAGTTTGGGAACAGGGGCGAACACCGGGGAGCTGTTTTTT. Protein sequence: CASSLGTGANTGELFF.